The present entry profiles one TCR beta chain with its context. This clonotype was detected once. Which antigen it targets is not known. There are no base qualities to consult, and no much larger clone falls within one base. One read alone is weak evidence. TCR beta VDJ combination and CDR3 sequence profiling used genomic DNA as the template. TCR repertoire sequencing was run on an Illumina HiSeq 2000. On the authors' methods: TRBV/TRBJ rearrangement plots, CDR3 size and DJ length profiles, and Simpson's diversity index were used to assess repertoires. The most abundant DNA sequence in the deep sequencing data was defined as the immunodominant clone. CDR3 amino acid sequences were screened for sharing across subjects and compared with published repertoires and the VDJdb database. Using fastp at Q25 and MiXCR, TCRdb reprocessed the public reads and kept productive beta chains. Every CDR3 protein is listed once, alongside the most common genes and DNA of its rows. TCRdb, not the authors, supplied the V and J calls. The sample yields about 220,000 distinct CDR3 sequences; roughly 35% were counted once. In total, the top ten clones hold 1% to 1.3% of the sample.

The record originates from a study of CD8+CD57+ T cells in acquired aplastic anemia listed by TCRdb under 2018. For context, the study as a whole: On average, sorted CD4+ and CD8+ cells yielded around 3.5 ug of extracted DNA, with a range of about 0.18 to 30 ug. Mean read counts for healthy donor samples were around 10 million for CD4+ cells and fewer than 12 million for CD8+ cells. Paper-wide results and their limitations: Between patients and healthy controls, no significant difference in CD8+ Simpson's diversity was found (P=0.060). Although 25 to 30 CD8+ CDR3 sequences were shared by patients and controls, these sequences appeared highly expressed in patients and within the immunodominant clones of patients.

In this study, sorted CD4+ and CD8+ T cells from the blood of healthy subjects and of severe aplastic anemia patients had their TCR repertoires deep-sequenced. Ficoll-Paque density gradient centrifugation was used to isolate peripheral blood mononuclear cells. Before DNA extraction, CD4+ and CD8+ T cells were sorted with FACS or magnetic beads. The sequence was collected from a human donor in good health, serving as a control. The source material was sorted CD4+, CD8+, or CD8+CD57+ T cells (not recorded which) from PBMCs.

The CDR3 sequence is CAISGNPTFRMRTEAFF. The nucleotide sequence is given as TGTGCCATCAGTGGGAATCCCACCTTCAGGATGAGGACTGAAGCTTTCTTT. Recombination joined TRBV10-3 with TRBJ1-1; no D gene call is confident. The germline V gene gives CDR1 as ENHRY and CDR2 as SYGVKD. The CDR3 contains 17 residues, cysteine and phenylalanine counted. Only the CDR3 part of the read is kept: 51 bases, read in frame from the first base. The junction shows trimming of 4 bases on V and 5 bases on J, plus 23 bases between the germline ends.